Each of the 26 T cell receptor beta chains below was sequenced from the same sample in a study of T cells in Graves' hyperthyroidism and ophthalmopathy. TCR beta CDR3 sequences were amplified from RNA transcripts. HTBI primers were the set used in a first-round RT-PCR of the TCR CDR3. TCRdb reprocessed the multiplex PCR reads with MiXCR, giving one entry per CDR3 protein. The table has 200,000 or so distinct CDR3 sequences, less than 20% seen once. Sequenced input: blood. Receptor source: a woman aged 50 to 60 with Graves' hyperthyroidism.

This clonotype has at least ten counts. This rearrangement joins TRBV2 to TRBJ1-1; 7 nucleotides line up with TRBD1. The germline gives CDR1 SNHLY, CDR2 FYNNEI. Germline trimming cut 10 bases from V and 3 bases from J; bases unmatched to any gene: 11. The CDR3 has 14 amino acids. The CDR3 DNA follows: TGTGCCATACCCCGGAAGGGGGCAGACACTGAAGCTTTCTTT. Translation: CAIPRKGADTEAFF. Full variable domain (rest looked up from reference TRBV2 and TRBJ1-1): EPEVTQTPSHQVTQMGQEVILRCVPISNHLYFYWYRQILGQKVEFLVSFYNNEISEKSEIFDDQFSVERPDGSNFTLKIRSTKLEDSAMYFCAIPRKGADTEAFFGQGTRLTVV.

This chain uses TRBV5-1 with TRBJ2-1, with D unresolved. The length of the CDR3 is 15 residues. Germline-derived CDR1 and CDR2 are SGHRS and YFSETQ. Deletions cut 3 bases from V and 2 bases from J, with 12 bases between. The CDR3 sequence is CASSSDGETYNEQFF. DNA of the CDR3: TGCGCCAGCAGCTCGGACGGCGAAACCTACAATGAGCAGTTCTTC.

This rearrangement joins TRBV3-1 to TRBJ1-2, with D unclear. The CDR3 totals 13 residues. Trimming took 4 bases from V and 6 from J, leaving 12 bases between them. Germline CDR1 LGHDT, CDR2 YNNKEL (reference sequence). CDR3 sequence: CASSPEFRDGYTF. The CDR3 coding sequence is TGTGCCAGCAGCCCTGAATTCAGAGATGGCTACACCTTC. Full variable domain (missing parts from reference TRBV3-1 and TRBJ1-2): DTAVSQTPKYLVTQMGNDKSIKCEQNLGHDTMYWYKQDSKKFLKIMFSYNNKELIINETVPNRFSPKSPDKAHLNLHINSLELGDSAVYFCASSPEFRDGYTFGSGTRLTVV.

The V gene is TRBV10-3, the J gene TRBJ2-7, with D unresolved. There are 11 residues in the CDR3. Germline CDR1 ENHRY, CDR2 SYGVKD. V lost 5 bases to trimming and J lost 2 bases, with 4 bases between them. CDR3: CAISTAYEQYF. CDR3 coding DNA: TGTGCCATCAGTACCGCCTACGAGCAGTACTTC.

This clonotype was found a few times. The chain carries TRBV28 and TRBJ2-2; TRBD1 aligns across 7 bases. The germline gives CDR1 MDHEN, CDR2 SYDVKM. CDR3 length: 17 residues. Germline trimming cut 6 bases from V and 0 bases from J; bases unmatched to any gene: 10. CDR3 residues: CASSSGQARPNTGELFF. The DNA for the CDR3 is TGTGCCAGCAGCTCAGGACAGGCCCGTCCGAACACCGGGGAGCTGTTTTTT.

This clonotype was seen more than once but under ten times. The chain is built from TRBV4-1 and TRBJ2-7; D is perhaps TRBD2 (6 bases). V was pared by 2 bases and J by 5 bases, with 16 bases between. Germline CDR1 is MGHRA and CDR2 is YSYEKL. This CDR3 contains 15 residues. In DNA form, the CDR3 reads TGCGCCAGCAGCCAATCGGAGACTAGTAGCGACGAGCAGTACTTC. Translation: CASSQSETSSDEQYF.

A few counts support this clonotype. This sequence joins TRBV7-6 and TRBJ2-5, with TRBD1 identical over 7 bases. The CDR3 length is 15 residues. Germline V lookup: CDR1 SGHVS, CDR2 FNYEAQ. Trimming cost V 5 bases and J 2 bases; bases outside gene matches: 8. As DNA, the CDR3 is TGTGCCAGCAGCAAGACAGGGTTTCTTCAAGAGACCCAGTACTTC. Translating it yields CASSKTGFLQETQYF.

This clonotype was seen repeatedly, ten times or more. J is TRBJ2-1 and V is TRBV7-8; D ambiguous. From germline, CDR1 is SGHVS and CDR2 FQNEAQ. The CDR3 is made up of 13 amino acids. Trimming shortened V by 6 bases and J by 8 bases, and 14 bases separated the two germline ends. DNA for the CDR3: TGTGCCAGCAGTTCCCGCCCCTCCCATGAGCAGTTCTTC. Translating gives CASSSRPSHEQFF.

The CDR3 DNA follows: TGTGCCAGCAGTTCAGGACTAGCAGGCAAAGAGACCCAGTACTTC. It translates to CASSSGLAGKETQYF. V is TRBV12-3 or TRBV12-4 and J is TRBJ2-5; 8 bases line up with TRBD2. There are 15 residues in the CDR3. After removal of 4 bases from V and 3 bases from J, the junction contained 7 bases not matched to a gene.

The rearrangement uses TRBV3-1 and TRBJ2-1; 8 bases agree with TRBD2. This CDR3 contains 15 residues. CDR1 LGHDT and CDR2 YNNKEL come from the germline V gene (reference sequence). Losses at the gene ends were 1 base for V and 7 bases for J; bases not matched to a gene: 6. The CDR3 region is CASSQVREGRNEQFF. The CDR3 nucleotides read TGTGCCAGCAGCCAAGTTCGGGAGGGCCGGAATGAGCAGTTCTTC.

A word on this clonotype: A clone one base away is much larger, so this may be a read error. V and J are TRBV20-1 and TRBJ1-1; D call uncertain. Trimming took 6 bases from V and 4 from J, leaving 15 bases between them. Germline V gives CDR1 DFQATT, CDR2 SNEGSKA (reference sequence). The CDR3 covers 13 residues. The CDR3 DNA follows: TGCAGTGCCCTATGGCGGGAAGCCACTGAAGCTTTCTTT. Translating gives CSALWREATEAFF.

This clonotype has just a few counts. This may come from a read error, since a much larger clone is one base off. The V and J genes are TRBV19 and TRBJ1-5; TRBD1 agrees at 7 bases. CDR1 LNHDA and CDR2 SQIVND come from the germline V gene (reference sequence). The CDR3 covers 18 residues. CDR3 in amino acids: CAGSIMEVWTGSNQPQHF. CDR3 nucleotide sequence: TGTGCCGGTAGTATAATGGAAGTCTGGACAGGTAGCAATCAGCCCCAGCATTTT.

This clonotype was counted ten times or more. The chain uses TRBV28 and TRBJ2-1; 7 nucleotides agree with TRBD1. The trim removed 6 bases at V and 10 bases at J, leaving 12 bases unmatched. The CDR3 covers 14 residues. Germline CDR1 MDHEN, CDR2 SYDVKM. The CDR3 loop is CASRRDSAVWEQFF. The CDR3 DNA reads TGTGCCAGCAGGAGGGACAGTGCGGTATGGGAGCAGTTCTTC. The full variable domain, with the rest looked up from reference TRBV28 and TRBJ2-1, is DVKVTQSSRYLVKRTGEKVFLECVQDMDHENMFWYRQDPGLGLRLIYFSYDVKMKEKGDIPEGYSVSREKKERFSLILESASTNQTSMYLCASRRDSAVWEQFFGPGTRLTVL.

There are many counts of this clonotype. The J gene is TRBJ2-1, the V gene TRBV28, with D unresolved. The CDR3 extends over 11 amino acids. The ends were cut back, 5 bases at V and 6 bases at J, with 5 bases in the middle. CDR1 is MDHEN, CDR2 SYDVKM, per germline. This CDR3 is CASSPLNEQFF. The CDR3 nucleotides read TGTGCCAGCAGTCCCCTCAATGAGCAGTTCTTC.

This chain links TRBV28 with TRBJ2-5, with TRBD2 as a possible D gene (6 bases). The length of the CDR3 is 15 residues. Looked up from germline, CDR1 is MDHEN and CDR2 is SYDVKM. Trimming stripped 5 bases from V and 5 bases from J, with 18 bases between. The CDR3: CASSITGTRGETQYF. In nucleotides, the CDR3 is TGTGCCAGCAGTATAACCGGGACTCGCGGGGAGACCCAGTACTTC.

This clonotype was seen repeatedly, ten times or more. The CDR3 loop is CATSRAFEGANYEQYF. CDR3 nucleotide sequence: TGTGCCACCAGCAGAGCCTTTGAGGGGGCTAACTACGAGCAGTACTTC. The chain recombines TRBV15 with TRBJ2-7, with 7 bases that match TRBD1. CDR3 size: 16 residues. CDR1 LNHNV and CDR2 YYDKDF come from the germline V gene (reference sequence). The trim removed 1 base at V and 3 bases at J, leaving 9 bases unmatched. Full variable domain (missing parts from reference TRBV15 and TRBJ2-7): DAMVIQNPRYQVTQFGKPVTLSCSQTLNHNVMYWYQQKSSQAPKLLFHYYDKDFNNEADTPDNFQSRRPNTSFCFLDIRSPGLGDTAMYLCATSRAFEGANYEQYFGPGTRLTVT.

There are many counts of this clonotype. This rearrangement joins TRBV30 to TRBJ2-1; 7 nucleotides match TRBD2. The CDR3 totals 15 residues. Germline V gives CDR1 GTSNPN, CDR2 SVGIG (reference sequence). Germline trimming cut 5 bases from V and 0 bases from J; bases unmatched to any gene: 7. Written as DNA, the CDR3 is TGTGCCTGGTTGGGGGGGGATAGCTCCTACAATGAGCAGTTCTTC. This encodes CAWLGGDSSYNEQFF.

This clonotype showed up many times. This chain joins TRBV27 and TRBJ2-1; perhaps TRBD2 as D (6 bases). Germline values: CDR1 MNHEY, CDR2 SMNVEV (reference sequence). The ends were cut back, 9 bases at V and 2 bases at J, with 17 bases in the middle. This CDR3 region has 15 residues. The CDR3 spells CASISLATPYNEQFF. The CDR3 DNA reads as TGTGCCAGTATATCCCTAGCGACCCCCTACAATGAGCAGTTCTTC.

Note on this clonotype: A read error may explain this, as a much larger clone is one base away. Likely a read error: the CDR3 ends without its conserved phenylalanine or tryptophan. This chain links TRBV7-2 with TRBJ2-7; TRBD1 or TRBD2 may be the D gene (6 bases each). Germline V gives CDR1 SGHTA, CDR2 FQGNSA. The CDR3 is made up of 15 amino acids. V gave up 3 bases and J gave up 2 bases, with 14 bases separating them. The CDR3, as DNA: TGTGCCAGCAGCTTGGAGGGGGGAGCCCCCTACGAGCAGTACCTC. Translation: CASSLEGGAPYEQYL.

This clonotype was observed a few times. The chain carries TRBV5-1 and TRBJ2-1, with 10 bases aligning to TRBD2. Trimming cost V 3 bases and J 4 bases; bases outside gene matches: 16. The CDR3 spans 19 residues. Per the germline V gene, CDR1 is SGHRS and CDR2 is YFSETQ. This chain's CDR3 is CASSSSSGRDKGYYNEQFF. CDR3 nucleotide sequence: TGCGCCAGCAGCTCCTCTAGCGGGAGAGATAAGGGGTATTACAATGAGCAGTTCTTC.

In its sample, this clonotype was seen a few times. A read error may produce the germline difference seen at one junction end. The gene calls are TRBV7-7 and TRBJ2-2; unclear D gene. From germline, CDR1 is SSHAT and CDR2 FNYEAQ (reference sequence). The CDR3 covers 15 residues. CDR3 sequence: CASSPHPLSPGELFF. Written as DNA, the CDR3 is TGTGCTAGCAGCCCCCATCCCCTCAGCCCCGGGGAGCTGTTTTTT.

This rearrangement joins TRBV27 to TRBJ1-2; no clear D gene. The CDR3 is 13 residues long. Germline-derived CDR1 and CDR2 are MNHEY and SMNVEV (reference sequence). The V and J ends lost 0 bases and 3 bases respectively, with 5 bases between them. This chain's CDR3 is CASSLSADYGYTF. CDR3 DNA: TGTGCCAGCAGTTTATCTGCGGACTATGGCTACACCTTC.

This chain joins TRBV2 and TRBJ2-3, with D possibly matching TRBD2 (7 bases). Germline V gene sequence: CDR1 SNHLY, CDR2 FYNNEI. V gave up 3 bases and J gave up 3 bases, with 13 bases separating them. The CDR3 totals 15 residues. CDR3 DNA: TGTGCCAGCAGTGACCAGGGGAGGGGTACAGATACGCAGTATTTT. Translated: CASSDQGRGTDTQYF.

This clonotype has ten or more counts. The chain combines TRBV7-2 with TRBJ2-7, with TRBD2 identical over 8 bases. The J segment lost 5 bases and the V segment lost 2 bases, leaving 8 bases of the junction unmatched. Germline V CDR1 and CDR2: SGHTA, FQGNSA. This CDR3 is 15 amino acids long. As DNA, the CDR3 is TGTGCCAGCAGCTTAAGAGCGGGAGCCGAGGACGAGCAGTACTTC. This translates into CASSLRAGAEDEQYF.

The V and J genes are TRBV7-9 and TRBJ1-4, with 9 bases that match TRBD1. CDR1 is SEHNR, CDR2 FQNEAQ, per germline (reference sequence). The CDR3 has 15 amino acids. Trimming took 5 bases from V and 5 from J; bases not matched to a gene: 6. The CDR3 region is CASSVSGTGNEKLFF. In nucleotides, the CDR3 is TGTGCCAGCAGCGTATCCGGGACAGGGAATGAAAAACTGTTTTTT.

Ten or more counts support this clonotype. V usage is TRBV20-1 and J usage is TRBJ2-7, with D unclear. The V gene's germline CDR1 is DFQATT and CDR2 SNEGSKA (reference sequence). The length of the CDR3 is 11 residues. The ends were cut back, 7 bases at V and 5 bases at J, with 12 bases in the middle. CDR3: CSVGEIHEQYF. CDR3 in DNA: TGCAGTGTCGGAGAGATCCACGAGCAGTACTTC.